This T cell receptor (beta chain) was retrieved from a study of early T cells in non-severe SARS-CoV-2 infection. In its sample, this clonotype was seen a few times. TCRdb redid the calling of the 5' RACE reads with MiXCR, one entry per CDR3 protein. The profile shows tens of thousands of distinct CDR3 sequences, around 6% of them singletons. The CDR3 is 11 residues long. Trimming took 5 bases from V and 10 from J, leaving 9 bases between them. Germline CDR1 and CDR2: LNHDA and SQIVND (reference sequence). The clonotype comes from an adult who was a healthcare worker with PCR-confirmed SARS-CoV-2 infection or an uninfected control (not recorded which). Sequencing was done on a sample of whole blood. The J gene is TRBJ2-1, the V gene TRBV19; no firm D call. Here the CDR3 DNA reads TGTGCCAGTAGTCAGCGCTACGAGCAGTTCTTC. Its protein product is CASSQRYEQFF.